One and the same sample provided the 9 T cell receptor beta chains below, sequenced in a study of siplizumab effects on memory and regulatory T cells. TCRdb's copy holds only in-frame clones and misses some; the assay was immunoSEQ multiplex PCR. The repertoire has over 95,000 clones, around 93% of them found once; the top ten carry around 0.15%. The material sequenced was non-Treg CD4+ T cells sorted from blood. Receptor source: a human donor in good health.

This rearrangement joins TRBV11-2 to TRBJ2-4, with D perhaps matching TRBD1 (5 bases). V shed 4 bases and J shed 1 base, with 17 bases lying between them. CDR3 length: 17 residues. Germline V gene lookup returns CDR1 SGHAT and CDR2 FQNNGV. CDR3 DNA sequence: TGTGCCAGCAGCTCATACAGGACCACCGTGGCCAAAAACATTCAGTACTTC. Translating gives CASSSYRTTVAKNIQYF.

The chain employs TRBV4-2 and TRBJ2-5, with 9 bases matching TRBD1. CDR1 and CDR2 (germline): LGHNA, YNFKEQ. The CDR3 runs to 15 residues. V was clipped by 0 bases and J by 3 bases; unmatched bases: 2. The CDR3 DNA is TGTGCCAGCAGCCAAGAGACAGGGGGGAAAGAGACCCAGTACTTC. This sequence encodes CASSQETGGKETQYF.

The chain couples TRBV11-1 to TRBJ2-7; 8 bases are a match to TRBD1. The CDR3 contains 15 residues. Germline assignment: CDR1 SGHAT and CDR2 FQDESV (reference sequence). V trimming: 1 base; J trimming: 2 bases; junction bases outside the gene matches: 4. The DNA for the CDR3 is TGTGCCAGCAGCTTAGGGACAGGGATAACCTACGAGCAGTACTTC. Protein: CASSLGTGITYEQYF.

The V gene is TRBV30, the J gene TRBJ2-1; TRBD1 aligns across 7 bases. Germline V gives CDR1 GTSNPN, CDR2 SVGIG (reference sequence). This CDR3 contains 13 residues. The trim removed 3 bases at V and 3 bases at J, leaving 2 bases unmatched. In DNA form, the CDR3 reads TGTGCCTGGAGGGGGGACAGCTACAATGAGCAGTTCTTC. Translation gives CAWRGDSYNEQFF.

J is TRBJ2-1 and V is TRBV5-4; D is unresolved. This CDR3 has 13 residues. Germline CDR1 reads SGHNT; CDR2 reads YYREEE (reference sequence). The V and J ends lost 1 base and 6 bases respectively, with 8 bases between them. CDR3 coding DNA: TGTGCCAGCAGCTTGCAGCCCCTCAATGAGCAGTTCTTC. Translating it yields CASSLQPLNEQFF.

In this sample, this clone turned up once. This chain joins TRBV30 and TRBJ1-3; 10 bases are a match to TRBD1. Unmatched junction bases numbered 7, after V lost 2 bases and J lost 3 bases. The germline V gene has CDR1 GTSNPN and CDR2 SVGIG (reference sequence). The CDR3 is 16 amino acids. CDR3 amino acids: CAWSPRTGGNGNTIYF. CDR3 DNA: TGTGCCTGGAGTCCTCGGACAGGGGGAAATGGAAACACCATATATTTT.

This chain uses TRBV5-6 with TRBJ2-5, with TRBD1 identical over 7 bases. The V segment lost 0 bases and the J segment 2 bases; nucleotides outside the gene matches: 4. Per the germline V gene, CDR1 is SGHDT and CDR2 is YYEEEE. CDR3 length: 15 amino acids. The DNA for the CDR3 is TGTGCCAGCAGCTTGGTTGACAGGGATCAAGAGACCCAGTACTTC. It is translated as CASSLVDRDQETQYF.

This clone was found once. The rearrangement links TRBV28 to TRBJ2-7; TRBD1 aligns across 9 bases. CDR1 and CDR2 (germline): MDHEN, SYDVKM. CDR3 size: 16 residues. The J segment lost 4 bases and the V segment lost 3 bases, leaving 10 bases of the junction unmatched. In DNA form, the CDR3 reads TGTGCCAGCAGTTTTCCCCTTTTGGGACAGGGTTACGAGCAGTACTTC. Translated: CASSFPLLGQGYEQYF.

This rearrangement joins TRBV10-2 to TRBJ2-6; 12 positions match TRBD1. Germline V gene lookup returns CDR1 WSHSY and CDR2 SAAADI. Trimming took 3 bases from V and 2 from J; bases not matched to a gene: 2. This CDR3 has 17 residues. The CDR3 sequence is CASSEGTGGAGANVLTF. DNA of the CDR3: TGCGCCAGCAGTGAAGGGACAGGGGGCGCTGGGGCCAACGTCCTGACTTTC.